This T cell receptor (beta chain) was identified during a study of PD-1 blockade in classical Hodgkin lymphoma. Exposure to brentuximab vedotin varied, and each patient had relapsed following autologous stem cell transplantation. V shed 4 bases and J shed 0 bases, with 9 bases lying between them. This CDR3 is built from 15 residues. Germline CDR1 MNHEY, CDR2 SMNVEV (reference sequence). This clone occurred once. The antigen is undetermined. Overall study results and limits: CD4+ TCR diversity rose significantly by C4D1, and CD8+ TCR diversity did not.

This table comes from immunoSEQ multiplex PCR, and its TCRdb copy is limited to in-frame clones, with some not included. This table has some 100,000 clones, around 90% appearing once. The receptor was isolated from a human donor with classical Hodgkin lymphoma. The genes are TRBV27 and TRBJ1-4; D call uncertain. The sequenced sample was peripheral blood mononuclear cells (PBMCs), obtained at baseline. The CDR3: CASSSGRSTNEKLFF. Written as DNA, the CDR3 is TGTGCCAGCAGTTCCGGACGGTCAACTAATGAAAAACTGTTTTTT.